What follows describes a single T cell receptor (beta chain). This clonotype was observed a few times. Its antigen is not yet known. The input lacks base qualities; no much larger clone sits a single base away. The source of the sample is a study of post-analysis software for immune sequencing data (dated by TCRdb to between 2014 and 2017). About the investigation overall: Recorded disease courses included relapsing-remitting, secondary progressive and progressive-relapsing multiple sclerosis, with some patients lacking subtype annotation. The patient repertoires were set against around ten previously published healthy control repertoires from donors whose ages ranged from roughly 6 to 25 years. A subset of samples was prepared in parallel using single-end sample barcoding, then pooled and co-amplified after Illumina adapter ligation. Paper-wide results and their limitations: Normalized Chao1 diversity was significantly lower in multiple sclerosis patients than controls, suggesting substantial peripheral T-cell clonal expansion. Significantly higher frequencies in patients than in controls were found for five or six TRBV segments, including TRBV5-6, TRBV5-1 and TRBV20-1. Direct clustering with F measure revealed strong co-clustering of samples prepared in the same batch, which led to a batch-effect correction. The multiple sclerosis patient group was slightly younger than the control group.

To demonstrate the VDJtools post-analysis software, the study profiled TCR beta repertoires from the peripheral blood of some 13 young patients with multiple sclerosis. Multiple sclerosis patients were children and adolescents aged about 6 to 15 years. CDR3 length: 15 amino acids, cysteine to phenylalanine. Only CDR3 DNA is held: 45 bases, read in frame from base 1. From the germline V gene (reference sequence), CDR1 is MNHEY and CDR2 is SMNVEV. Deletion took 8 bases off V and 8 bases off J, with a span of 21 bases between the germline ends. Receptors were amplified or captured by PCR. The reads were generated on an Illumina HiSeq 2500. To reduce PCR and sequencing biases, unique molecular identifiers were incorporated into the TCR beta cDNA libraries. Roughly 0.5 million cDNA molecules were obtained per 1 to 10 million input T cells, so each molecule approximated one T cell. The patient libraries were prepared and sequenced with the same protocol used for the earlier healthy control dataset. Samples belonging to the same batch were prepared together, multiplexed and sequenced on a shared HiSeq lane. The paper's processing steps were these. MIGEC handled the raw barcoded reads, throwing out single-read molecular identifier groups before consensus assembly and CDR3 extraction. Clonotype tables were post-analysed with VDJtools, normalizing diversity by down-sampling all datasets to the smallest sample size. In repertoire overlap clustering, CDR3 amino acid sequences, but not nucleotide sequences, were matched to correct batch-related cross-sample contamination. Using fastp trimming at Q25 and MiXCR clonotype assembly, TCRdb reanalyzed the public sequencing data and kept in-frame beta chains. Records with the same CDR3 protein are collapsed into one entry carrying the most frequent genes and DNA. TCRdb's processing, not the study's, gives the V and J calls here. The sample profile shows 350,000 to 500,000 distinct CDR3 sequences; roughly 38% of them were found once. The leading ten clones occupy 6% to 9% of the sample.

The sequence links TRBV27 to TRBJ1-4; the D gene identity is not certain. The receptor was derived from a girl aged 2 to 9 with multiple sclerosis. Sequencing was performed on blood. CDR3 sequence: CASGEPTAEGEKLFF. The bases read TGTGCCAGCGGAGAGCCGACGGCCGAAGGGGAAAAACTGTTTTTT. Full variable domain (CDR3 extended with the reference TRBV27 and TRBJ1-4 proteins): EAQVTQNPRYLITVTGKKLTVTCSQNMNHEYMSWYRQDPGLGLRQIYYSMNVEVTDKGDVPEGYKVSRKEKRNFPLILESPSPNQTSLYFCASGEPTAEGEKLFFGSGTQLSVL.